The 6 T cell receptor beta chains listed next were all sequenced from one sample in a study of T-cell reconstitution after alpha-beta-depleted transplantation in children. Using unique molecular identifiers, the investigators prepared the TCRbeta library. TCRdb reanalysed the PCR reads using MiXCR and keeps one entry per CDR3 protein. The table includes fewer than 750,000 distinct CDR3 sequences, 23% detected once. The specimen comprised PBMCs, mostly from graft donor cells, sampled 360 days after TCRalphabeta/CD19-depleted stem cell transplant. The receptor set was obtained from a boy under three years old who had a stem cell transplant for acute myeloid leukemia, so the T cells may come from the graft donor.

The rearrangement joins TRBV12-3 or TRBV12-4 to TRBJ1-6, with 9 bases identical to TRBD1. This CDR3 is built from 15 residues. J was trimmed by 4 bases and V by 6 bases; bases with no gene match: 4. CDR3 protein: CASSYGTGYNSPLHF. CDR3 sequence (DNA): TGTGCCAGCAGCTACGGGACAGGGTATAATTCACCCCTCCACTTT.

Ten or more counts support this clonotype. The gene calls are TRBV4-1 and TRBJ1-4; D possibly corresponds to TRBD1 (5 bases). This CDR3 spans 14 amino acids. CDR1 and CDR2 from the germline V gene are MGHRA and YSYEKL. Trimming shortened V by 1 base and J by 8 bases, and 11 bases separated the two germline ends. CDR3 amino acids: CASSQGGAYEKLFF. The DNA for the CDR3 is TGCGCCAGCAGCCAAGGTGGGGCGTACGAAAAACTGTTTTTT.

This clonotype was seen only a few times. The chain has TRBV12-3 or TRBV12-4 and TRBJ1-5; TRBD1 matches 7 bases. The CDR3 is 18 amino acids. Losses at the gene ends were 4 bases for V and 0 bases for J; bases not matched to a gene: 12. This chain's CDR3 is CASSSDRELIYSNQPQHF. The CDR3, as DNA: TGTGCCAGCAGTTCCGACAGGGAATTAATCTATAGCAATCAGCCCCAGCATTTT.

The gene calls are TRBV4-3 and TRBJ1-1, with D perhaps TRBD1 (5 bases). V lost 1 base and J 1 base, leaving 10 bases between the germline ends. The germline gives CDR1 LGHNA, CDR2 YSLEER. The CDR3 contains 15 residues. This CDR3 is CASSQGRQGNTEAFF. Here the CDR3 DNA reads TGCGCCAGCAGCCAAGGGCGGCAGGGGAACACTGAAGCTTTCTTT.

There are many counts of this clonotype. The rearrangement joins TRBV3-1 to TRBJ2-3, with 8 bases that match TRBD2. The CDR3 totals 15 residues. The trim removed 5 bases at V and 5 bases at J, leaving 9 bases unmatched. Germline V gives CDR1 LGHDT, CDR2 YNNKEL (reference sequence). The CDR3 sequence: CASSRLAGPGDTQYF. The CDR3, as DNA: TGTGCCAGCAGCAGGCTAGCGGGCCCAGGAGATACGCAGTATTTT.

This clonotype turned up a few times. The rearrangement links TRBV12-3 or TRBV12-4 to TRBJ1-3; D is possibly TRBD1 (6 bases). V was clipped by 7 bases and J by 3 bases, with 13 bases between them. The CDR3 runs 14 residues. For the CDR3, the DNA is TGTGCCAGCACCACAGCAGGGGTTGGAAACACCATATATTTT. As protein: CASTTAGVGNTIYF.